This T cell receptor beta chain came from a study of blood T cell repertoires in COVID-19. Background on the study: The United States, Italy and Spain were the sources of the acute and convalescent COVID-19 samples.

Which cohort a participant joined came from the clinical history participants gave. Either two negative PCRs, clearance, or symptom resolution qualified Cohort 3 donors as recovered. Original methodology: Amplification of reference gene primers provided the estimated nucleated cell counts. The assay was immunoSEQ multiplex PCR, and TCRdb's table has in-frame clones only and misses some. The V and J calls and clone size come from that table; D and trimming were worked out from the DNA. The repertoire holds hundreds of thousands of clones, with around nine tenths as singletons. The CDR3 loop spans 15 amino acids. V dropped 4 bases and J dropped 1; count of bases not matched to a gene: 7.

The rearrangement links TRBV5-3 to TRBJ1-1, with 7 nucleotides matching TRBD1. TRBV5-3 falls under the ORF class, with uncertain function. The specimen sequenced was PBMCs or T cells enriched from blood (not recorded which). The source is a woman in her sixties or seventies who had recovered from COVID-19. The CDR3 spells CARSPPRGKNTEAFF. The CDR3, as DNA: TGTGCCAGAAGCCCCCCCAGGGGGAAGAACACTGAAGCTTTCTTT.